These T cell receptor beta chains were read from a single sample in a study of neoadjuvant anti-PD-1 for oral cavity cancer. Data came from immunoSEQ multiplex PCR; TCRdb stores just in-frame clones and leaves some out. This sample carries about 6,700 clones, 60% to 80% of them seen once, and the ten largest clones take 3.2%. The sequencing used PBMCs, collected before nivolumab (anti-PD-1) treatment. Every receptor here comes from a person aged 40 to 85 with oral cavity squamous cell carcinoma. The CDR3 runs from the conserved cysteine through the conserved F or W. D genes are given only for firm matches. Only part of the rows carry a size: once, few, many, or a class if the clone is expanded.

j_call | clone_size | d_call | v_call | cdr3_nt | cdr3_aa
TRBJ2-2 | once | TRBD1 | TRBV9 | TGTGCCAGCCAGGGGGCGAGTACCGGGGAGCTGTTTTTT | CASQGASTGELFF
TRBJ1-2 | few | TRBD1 | TRBV6-5 | TGTGCCAGCGGACAGGGGTACTATGGCTACACCTTC | CASGQGYYGYTF
TRBJ1-5 | NA | NA | TRBV15 | TGTGCCACCAGCAGAGGCTTTGGGACATTGTATAGCAATCAGCCCCAGCATTTT | CATSRGFGTLYSNQPQHF
TRBJ2-1 | NA | NA | TRBV7-3 | TGTGCCAGCAGCTTAATAGGGGGTTCCAATGAGCAGTTCTTC | CASSLIGGSNEQFF
TRBJ2-3 | NA | NA | TRBV6-1 | TGTGCCAGCATTACGGACATCACAGATACGCAGTATTTT | CASITDITDTQYF
TRBJ1-1 | NA | NA | TRBV19 | TGTGCCAGTAGTGCAAAGCAGGACACTGAAGCTTTCTTT | CASSAKQDTEAFF
TRBJ1-5 | once | NA | TRBV5-6 | TGTGCCAGCAGTCGGACCGGGCCCAATCAGCCCCAGCATTTT | CASSRTGPNQPQHF
TRBJ1-4 | NA | TRBD1 | TRBV4-3 | TGCGCCAGCAGCCCCCGGACAGGGAGAGAGGGTGAAAAACTGTTTTTT | CASSPRTGREGEKLFF
TRBJ2-3 | NA | TRBD2 | TRBV19 | TGTGCCAGTGGCAATGAGCGGGGGGGTACAGATACGCAGTATTTT | CASGNERGGTDTQYF
TRBJ2-7 | NA | NA | TRBV28 | TGTGCCAGCAGTTTATCTTCAGCGGCCTCCTACGAGCAGTACTTC | CASSLSSAASYEQYF
TRBJ2-5 | NA | NA | TRBV7-9 | TGTGCCAGCAGCCCCCCCTGGGGACAAGAGACCCAGTACTTC | CASSPPWGQETQYF
TRBJ2-3 | NA | TRBD1 | TRBV9 | TGTGCCAGCAGCGTTCTAGGGACAGGGGGATCAGATACGCAGTATTTT | CASSVLGTGGSDTQYF
TRBJ2-3 | NA | TRBD2 | TRBV28 | TGTGCCAGCAGTCCAAGCGGGGATCTAACAGATACGCAGTATTTT | CASSPSGDLTDTQYF
TRBJ1-2 | few | NA | TRBV6-5 | TGTGCCAGCAGCTTCGGACATTCGCAAGGGGGCTACACCTTC | CASSFGHSQGGYTF
TRBJ2-7 | NA | NA | TRBV7-8 | TGTGCCAGCAGCGTCTTTGGGGCAAGGAGGGCCTACGAGCAGTACTTC | CASSVFGARRAYEQYF
TRBJ1-5 | few | TRBD1 | TRBV19 | TGTGCCAGTAGTAGTGAGACAGGGAGAAATCAGCCCCAGCATTTT | CASSSETGRNQPQHF
TRBJ1-4 | NA | NA | TRBV6-6 | TGTGCCAGCAGTTACTCGAACGGCGATAATGAAAAACTGTTTTTT | CASSYSNGDNEKLFF
TRBJ1-1 | NA | NA | TRBV11-2 | TGTGCCAGCAGCTTATTGTGGAACACTGAAGCTTTCTTT | CASSLLWNTEAFF
TRBJ1-1 | once | NA | TRBV7-8 | TGTGCCAGCAGCTTGGCCCTTATGAACACTGAAGCTTTCTTT | CASSLALMNTEAFF
TRBJ1-5 | NA | TRBD1 | TRBV28 | TGTGCCAGCAGCGGGGACAGGGGCCACTCTCCCCAGCATTTT | CASSGDRGHSPQHF
TRBJ1-1 | NA | NA | TRBV11-3 | TGTGCCAGCAGCTTAAGCCAGAACACTGAAGCTTTCTTT | CASSLSQNTEAFF
TRBJ2-3 | NA | NA | TRBV7-9 | TGTGCCAGCAGCTTAGGACAGGCGAGCACAGATACGCAGTATTTT | CASSLGQASTDTQYF
TRBJ1-2 | NA | TRBD1 | TRBV5-4 | TGTGCCAGCAGCTTGTTAGGACAGGTCTACACCTTC | CASSLLGQVYTF
TRBJ1-2 | NA | NA | TRBV19 | TGTGCCAGTAGTATAGTTGGAAGGGAAAACTATGGCTACACCTTC | CASSIVGRENYGYTF
TRBJ1-5 | NA | NA | TRBV4-3 | TGCGCCAGCAGCCAAGATAGGGGCCAGCCCCAGCATTTT | CASSQDRGQPQHF
TRBJ2-7 | few | NA | TRBV19 | TGTGCCAGTAAGGGTCAGGGGAAGCAGTACTTC | CASKGQGKQYF
TRBJ1-2 | NA | TRBD1 | TRBV5-6 | TGTGCCAGCAGCTTGGAGAGGGGACAGGGGGCTGGTGGCTACACCTTC | CASSLERGQGAGGYTF
TRBJ1-2 | NA | TRBD1 | TRBV29-1 | TGCAGCGTTGATTCCCTCCCGGGACAGGGGGCTGGTGGCTACACCTTC | CSVDSLPGQGAGGYTF
TRBJ1-2 | NA | NA | TRBV4-3 | TGCGCCAGCAGCCAAGGTCGACTGGCTCGCCATGGCTACACCTTC | CASSQGRLARHGYTF
TRBJ2-3 | NA | NA | TRBV28 | TGTGCCAGCAGTCGGGACTCTTTCACAGATACGCAGTATTTT | CASSRDSFTDTQYF
TRBJ1-4 | NA | NA | TRBV2 | TGTGCCAGCAGACTCACAGAGACTAATGAAAAACTGTTTTTT | CASRLTETNEKLFF
TRBJ2-7 | NA | NA | TRBV6-4 | TGTGCCAGCACCTACCGGCAGCCCCTTTACGAGCAGTACTTC | CASTYRQPLYEQYF
TRBJ2-5 | NA | NA | TRBV6-6 | TGTGCCAGCAGTTACCTCCAGGGGCGGGGGCGGACCCAGTACTTC | CASSYLQGRGRTQYF
TRBJ2-1 | once | NA | TRBV14 | TGTGCCAGCGGGCAGGGTCTTGGTAATGAGCAGTTCTTC | CASGQGLGNEQFF
TRBJ1-2 | NA | NA | TRBV29-1 | TGCAGCGTTGACAGAGGGGTTCACTATGGCTACACCTTC | CSVDRGVHYGYTF
TRBJ1-1 | few | NA | TRBV10-3 | TGTGCCATCGCGCCGGGACAGAACACTGAAGCTTTCTTT | CAIAPGQNTEAFF
TRBJ1-1 | NA | NA | TRBV7-9 | TGTGCCAGCAGCTTAGGCTTTATGAACACTGAAGCTTTCTTT | CASSLGFMNTEAFF
TRBJ1-2 | few | NA | TRBV7-6 | TGTGCCAGCAGCTTAGGCGGGGGGCTCGGCTATGGCTACACCTTC | CASSLGGGLGYGYTF
TRBJ1-5 | NA | NA | TRBV7-8 | TGTGCCAGCAGCAAGGCCACGAGAGGGGTTTGGCCCCAGCATTTT | CASSKATRGVWPQHF
TRBJ1-2 | NA | NA | TRBV2 | TGTGCCACCAGGTCACCCAGGGGATACTATGGCTACACCTTC | CATRSPRGYYGYTF
TRBJ2-1 | few | NA | TRBV2 | TGTGCCAGCAGTGAGAAAAGCAGGACCTACAATGAGCAGTTCTTC | CASSEKSRTYNEQFF
TRBJ2-6 | NA | NA | TRBV9 | TGTGCCAGCAGCGTCGGTCAACAGAGATACTCTGGGGCCAACGTCCTGACTTTC | CASSVGQQRYSGANVLTF
TRBJ1-4 | NA | NA | TRBV9 | TGTGCCAGCAGCGGGGGAGTAAACAATGAAAAACTGTTTTTT | CASSGGVNNEKLFF
TRBJ2-7 | NA | NA | TRBV7-6 | TGTGCCAGCAGCTTAGGGGCAGGCCCCCCCTACGAGCAGTACTTC | CASSLGAGPPYEQYF
TRBJ2-1 | few | NA | TRBV7-2 | TGTGCCAGCAGTTCCCCGGGAAGGGAGCAGTTCTTC | CASSSPGREQFF
TRBJ2-2 | once | NA | TRBV5-5 | TGTGCCAGCAGCTTGGAGGACTCGTACACCGGGGAGCTGTTTTTT | CASSLEDSYTGELFF
TRBJ1-5 | NA | TRBD1 | TRBV9 | TGTGCCAGCAGCGAGGGGCCGACAGGGGCTAGCAATCAGCCCCAGCATTTT | CASSEGPTGASNQPQHF
TRBJ1-5 | NA | NA | TRBV19 | TGTGCCAGTAGTATAGTCGCGGAAAGCAATCAGCCCCAGCATTTT | CASSIVAESNQPQHF
TRBJ1-6 | NA | NA | TRBV10-1 | TGCGCCAGCAGTGTGAACAGGGCCAATTCACCCCTCCACTTT | CASSVNRANSPLHF
TRBJ2-5 | NA | NA | TRBV6-5 | TGTGCCAGCAGTTATCAAGAATCGGAGACCCAGTACTTC | CASSYQESETQYF